Below, 14 T cell receptor beta chains from the same sample are listed, as sequenced in a study of shared clonotypes between healthy human individuals (dated by TCRdb to 2018 to 2021). Receptor amplification or capture employed the immunoSEQ multiplex PCR assay. The table was pulled from immuneACCESS by TCRdb, which kept in-frame rearrangements only. Such tables lose some clones; where checked, under half of the loss comes from unresolved V genes, and the rest has no known cause. The sample table records roughly 2,300,000 clones; around 92% of these occur just once. The ten largest clones capture 0.37% of the sample. Sequencing used naive CD4+ T cells from PBMCs. The sample's cell subset or site, from its label and the paper: CD45RA+ positively selected. The source of these receptors is a man between 18 and 35 years old in good health. Some clones in this sample may be carry-over from other donors' samples.

V gene TRBV6-5 combines with J gene TRBJ2-1; D is undetermined. V was clipped by 2 bases and J by 8 bases, with 19 bases between them. There are 16 residues in the CDR3. CDR1 and CDR2 (germline): MNHEY, SVGAGI. CDR3 sequence (DNA): TGTGCCAGCAGTTACCGGGCCGGAAAACCAAACCATGAGCAGTTCTTC. It codes for CASSYRAGKPNHEQFF.

CDR3 residues: CASSFQGATNEKLFF. CDR3 nucleotide sequence: TGTGCCAGCAGTTTCCAGGGGGCGACTAATGAAAAACTGTTTTTT. The chain combines TRBV6-5 with TRBJ1-4; 8 bases are shared with TRBD1. V trimming: 4 bases; J trimming: 2 bases; junction bases outside the gene matches: 3. CDR3 length equals 15 residues. CDR1 and CDR2 from the germline V gene are MNHEY and SVGAGI.

This chain links TRBV6-5 with TRBJ2-3; D might be TRBD2 (5 bases). The CDR3 consists of 13 residues. Germline-derived CDR1 and CDR2 are MNHEY and SVGAGI. V lost 4 bases and J lost 5, with 10 bases in between. The CDR3 DNA follows: TGTGCCAGCAGTTTCAACGGGGAAGATACGCAGTATTTT. Translating it yields CASSFNGEDTQYF.

The gene calls are TRBV7-2 and TRBJ1-5; the match to TRBD1 covers 9 bases. The CDR3 consists of 16 residues. Germline CDR1 reads SGHTA; CDR2 reads FQGNSA. The V segment lost 4 bases and the J segment 6 bases; nucleotides outside the gene matches: 10. CDR3 region: CASSSPGQGVRQPQHF. Written as DNA, the CDR3 is TGTGCCAGCAGCTCCCCGGGACAGGGTGTTCGTCAGCCCCAGCATTTT.

Comments on this clone: At the DNA level, this CDR3 is encoded by other sequences in the same sample as well. The chain is built from TRBV20-1 and TRBJ2-3; D gene unclear. Germline V lookup: CDR1 DFQATT, CDR2 SNEGSKA (reference sequence). This CDR3 is 11 amino acids long. V was pared by 6 bases and J by 2 bases, with 6 bases between. The CDR3 here is CSARFTDTQYF. The CDR3 bases are TGCAGTGCGAGATTCACAGATACGCAGTATTTT.

The sample holds one count of this clone. This chain uses TRBV18 with TRBJ2-7; 9 bases map to TRBD1. This CDR3 spans 17 amino acids. J gave up 4 bases and V 2 bases, and 12 bases lay outside the gene matches. Germline CDR1 reads KGHSH; CDR2 reads LQKENI. DNA of the CDR3: TGTGCCAGCTCACCATCTAGTGGGACAGGGCTAAGTTACGAGCAGTACTTC. Its protein product is CASSPSSGTGLSYEQYF.

In the case of this clone: Other nucleotide sequences in the sample specify the same CDR3. The chain links TRBV5-1 to TRBJ1-1; D uncertain. Per germline, CDR1 SGHRS and CDR2 YFSETQ. V lost 3 bases, J lost 1 base, and 7 bases lay in between. The CDR3 length is 13 residues. The CDR3: CASSSEGNTEAFF. The CDR3 nucleotides are TGCGCCAGCAGCTCTGAGGGGAACACTGAAGCTTTCTTT. The full variable domain, completed using reference TRBV5-1 and TRBJ1-1, is KAGVTQTPRYLIKTRGQQVTLSCSPISGHRSVSWYQQTPGQGLQFLFEYFSETQRNKGNFPGRFSGRQFSNSRSEMNVSTLELGDSALYLCASSSEGNTEAFFGQGTRLTVV.

The chain links TRBV28 to TRBJ2-1; D may match TRBD1 or TRBD2 (5 bases each). Germline lookup yields CDR1 MDHEN and CDR2 SYDVKM. This CDR3 has 12 residues. Trimming cost V 10 bases and J 10 bases, with 17 bases left between them. CDR3 DNA: TGTGCCACCATGGACCCGTGGGGGGAGCAGTTCTTC. Translated, it gives CATMDPWGEQFF. Supplemented by reference TRBV28 and TRBJ2-1, the full variable domain reads DVKVTQSSRYLVKRTGEKVFLECVQDMDHENMFWYRQDPGLGLRLIYFSYDVKMKEKGDIPEGYSVSREKKERFSLILESASTNQTSMYLCATMDPWGEQFFGPGTRLTVL.

The chain uses TRBV5-4 and TRBJ2-3; 10 nucleotides align to TRBD2. V lost 6 bases and J lost 5; bases outside the gene matches: 12. Germline V gene sequence: CDR1 SGHNT, CDR2 YYREEE (reference sequence). This CDR3 spans 16 amino acids. The CDR3 DNA reads TGTGCCAGCACCGAGACTAGCGGGTCGCAGAGAGATACGCAGTATTTT. Its protein is CASTETSGSQRDTQYF.

This chain joins TRBV27 and TRBJ1-1, with a tentative D call TRBD1 (6 bases). V shed 7 bases and J shed 10 bases, with 28 bases lying between them. CDR1 and CDR2 (germline): MNHEY, SMNVEV (reference sequence). The CDR3 extends over 16 amino acids. CDR3 residues: CASTSNPGQGRVGAFF. CDR3 bases: TGTGCCAGCACCTCCAACCCGGGACAAGGAAGAGTCGGAGCTTTCTTT.

The chain combines TRBV19 with TRBJ1-2; weak D call: TRBD1 (5 bases). CDR1 and CDR2 from the germline V gene are LNHDA and SQIVND (reference sequence). V lost 3 bases and J 8 bases, leaving 28 bases between the germline ends. The CDR3 extends over 18 amino acids. CDR3 coding DNA: TGTGCCAGTAGTATCCGTCCCCGGGACGCCTTATTGTGGGTAGGCTACACCTTC. Its translation: CASSIRPRDALLWVGYTF. The full variable domain, completed using reference TRBV19 and TRBJ1-2, is DGGITQSPKYLFRKEGQNVTLSCEQNLNHDAMYWYRQDPGQGLRLIYYSQIVNDFQKGDIAEGYSVSREKKESFPLTVTSAQKNPTAFYLCASSIRPRDALLWVGYTFGSGTRLTVV.

This sequence joins TRBV7-8 and TRBJ2-1; 15 positions agree with TRBD2. The J segment lost 16 bases and the V segment lost 3 bases, leaving 4 bases of the junction unmatched. The CDR3 length is 13 residues. CDR1 and CDR2 (germline): SGHVS, FQNEAQ. The CDR3 is CASSLGTSGRYFF. The CDR3 DNA follows: TGTGCCAGCAGCTTGGGGACTAGCGGGAGGTATTTCTTC.

In its sample, this clone was seen once. The gene calls are TRBV9 and TRBJ2-7, with D possibly being TRBD2 (6 bases). CDR3 length: 15 residues. Looked up from germline, CDR1 is SGDLS and CDR2 is YYNGEE. Trimming pared 0 bases from V and 3 bases from J, leaving 13 bases between. CDR3 DNA sequence: TGTGCCAGCAGCGTAGTTGGAGGGAACCTCTACGAGCAGTACTTC. It yields the protein CASSVVGGNLYEQYF.

The chain recombines TRBV5-6 with TRBJ1-2; D is unresolved. Germline V CDR1 and CDR2: SGHDT, YYEEEE. With 0 bases removed from V and 8 bases from J, the gap between germline ends came to 17 bases. The CDR3 totals 15 residues. The CDR3 protein is CASSLAGGQAGGYTF. Here the CDR3 DNA reads TGTGCCAGCAGCTTGGCAGGTGGGCAGGCTGGAGGCTACACCTTC.